The next 5 T cell receptor beta chains were all read from a single sample in a study of blood T cell repertoires in COVID-19. Using immunoSEQ multiplex PCR, the repertoire was profiled, and TCRdb retains in-frame clones only, with some absent. The table has some 200,000 clones, around 84% seen once. The sequencing sample was made of peripheral blood. The receptors were gathered from a man younger than 40 with active or convalescent COVID-19.

This chain joins TRBV18 and TRBJ1-2, with D uncertain. Germline CDR1 KGHSH, CDR2 LQKENI. This CDR3 contains 14 residues. The ends were cut back, 2 bases at V and 4 bases at J, with 11 bases in the middle. The DNA of the CDR3 is TGTGCCAGCTCACCATCCTGGGAGATCTATGGCTACACCTTC. It is translated as CASSPSWEIYGYTF.

The J gene is TRBJ2-2, the V gene TRBV6-5, with 9 bases fitting TRBD1. Trimming took 7 bases from V and 6 from J; bases not matched to a gene: 6. The V gene's germline CDR1 is MNHEY and CDR2 SVGAGI. The CDR3 extends over 14 amino acids. In DNA form, the CDR3 reads TGTGCCAGCACCCTCGGACAGGGGTCCGGGGAGCTGTTTTTT. Protein sequence: CASTLGQGSGELFF.

This sequence joins TRBV2 and TRBJ1-5, with a possible D match to TRBD1 (6 bases). The V end lost 6 bases, the J end lost 1 base, and 13 bases lay between the germline ends. CDR1 is SNHLY and CDR2 is FYNNEI in the germline V gene. The CDR3 is 15 amino acids. The CDR3 DNA follows: TGTGCCAGCAGCCCCGGACAGTCCAGCAATCAGCCCCAGCATTTT. Translation gives CASSPGQSSNQPQHF.

Comments on this clone: This specimen includes other DNA sequences encoding the same CDR3. The chain carries TRBV7-2 and TRBJ1-2, with no clear D. The ends were cut back, 5 bases at V and 2 bases at J, with 15 bases in the middle. CDR1 and CDR2 from the germline V gene are SGHTA and FQGNSA. This CDR3 is built from 15 residues. The CDR3 DNA reads as TGTGCCAGCAGCCCCCGTAGTGAGGGCAACTATGGCTACACCTTC. Its translation: CASSPRSEGNYGYTF. Based on the CDR3 plus reference TRBV7-2 and TRBJ1-2, the full variable domain is GAGVSQSPSNKVTEKGKDVELRCDPISGHTALYWYRQSLGQGLEFLIYFQGNSAPDKSGLPSDRFSAERTGGSVSTLTIQRTQQEDSAVYLCASSPRSEGNYGYTFGSGTRLTVV.

CDR3 region: CASSGGTSGADTQYF. In DNA, the CDR3 is TGTGCCAGCAGTGGTGGGACTAGCGGGGCAGATACGCAGTATTTT. The V gene is TRBV6-4, the J gene TRBJ2-3, with 13 bases that match TRBD2. CDR3 length: 15 residues. The V and J ends lost 4 bases and 4 bases, in that order; junction bases with no gene match: 2. CDR1 is MRHNA and CDR2 is SNTAGT in the germline V gene.